This entry lists 8 T cell receptor beta chains sequenced from one sample in a study of blood T cell repertoires in COVID-19 (dated by TCRdb to about 2020). Library method: the immunoSEQ multiplex PCR assay. TCRdb holds this immuneACCESS table with in-frame rearrangements only. Some clones are missing; in checked studies, unresolved V genes explain under half, and the rest has no known cause. This sample is represented by approximately 150,000 clones; 87% of them were singletons. 4% to 5% of the sample is held by the ten biggest clonotypes. The sequenced material came from peripheral blood. Source of these receptors: a woman aged 55-70 years with active or convalescent COVID-19.

V is TRBV24-1 and J is TRBJ1-2, with a possible D match to TRBD1 (5 bases). V lost 0 bases, J lost 4 bases, and 20 bases lay in between. The CDR3 consists of 18 residues. CDR1 KGHDR and CDR2 SFDVKD come from the germline V gene. The CDR3 DNA sequence: TGTGCCACCAGTGATTTGCTTTCTGTGGGACTGAACCGCTATGGCTACACCTTC. Its protein product is CATSDLLSVGLNRYGYTF.

On this clone itself: The sample carries other DNA sequences with the same CDR3. The chain is built from TRBV30 and TRBJ1-5, with D possibly TRBD1 on 5 matching bases. The V gene's germline CDR1 is GTSNPN and CDR2 SVGIG (reference sequence). This CDR3 contains 13 residues. Trimming took 1 base from V and 4 from J, leaving 8 bases between them. CDR3 DNA sequence: TGTGCCTGGAGTGGTGGGGGGAATCAGCCCCAGCATTTT. Translation: CAWSGGGNQPQHF.

The chain uses TRBV18 and TRBJ2-5; TRBD1 is a possible D gene (6 bases). This CDR3 spans 15 amino acids. V was shortened by 6 bases and J by 2 bases, with 16 bases between the two germline ends. The V gene's germline CDR1 is KGHSH and CDR2 LQKENI. CDR3 loop: CASSPNRDTQETQYF. The CDR3 DNA sequence: TGTGCCAGCTCGCCCAACCGGGACACTCAAGAGACCCAGTACTTC.

V is TRBV18 and J is TRBJ1-2; possibly TRBD1 for D (5 bases). From germline, CDR1 is KGHSH and CDR2 LQKENI. Trimming cost V 3 bases and J 4 bases, with 12 bases left between them. The CDR3 has 14 residues. The CDR3 coding sequence is TGTGCCAGCTCACCCGCCCCGGGGGGCTATGGCTACACCTTC. Translation: CASSPAPGGYGYTF.

As DNA, the CDR3 is TGTGCCAGCAGGTCCTCGATAGGGGGTGGGACTGAAGCTTTCTTT. This encodes CASRSSIGGGTEAFF. The chain joins TRBV6-5 to TRBJ1-1; weak D call: TRBD1 (6 bases). Germline CDR1 and CDR2: MNHEY and SVGAGI. There are 15 residues in the CDR3. With 6 bases removed from V and 5 bases from J, the gap between germline ends came to 19 bases.

J is TRBJ2-3 and V is TRBV5-1; 9 positions match TRBD1. V dropped 4 bases and J dropped 5; count of bases not matched to a gene: 5. The germline V gene has CDR1 SGHRS and CDR2 YFSETQ. This CDR3 is 14 amino acids long. CDR3 in amino acids: CASSPGQGVDTQYF. As DNA, the CDR3 is TGCGCCAGCAGCCCGGGACAGGGAGTAGATACGCAGTATTTT.

The chain uses TRBV20-1 and TRBJ1-1; 8 nucleotides agree with TRBD1. The CDR3 is 11 residues long. The ends lost 3 bases at V and 10 bases at J; junction bases unmatched: 4. Germline CDR1 reads DFQATT; CDR2 reads SNEGSKA (reference sequence). CDR3 in amino acids: CSASPGQGAFF. CDR3 in DNA: TGCAGTGCTAGTCCTGGACAGGGAGCTTTCTTT.

The V gene is TRBV19, the J gene TRBJ1-4; 9 bases map to TRBD1. Germline CDR1 and CDR2: LNHDA and SQIVND (reference sequence). The junction had 4 bases not matched to a gene; V was cut back by 1 base and J by 7 bases. The CDR3 spans 15 residues. The CDR3 bases are TGTGCCAGTAGTATAGGGGGGACAGGGCGTGAAAAACTGTTTTTT. Amino acid sequence: CASSIGGTGREKLFF.